A single sample gave rise to the 16 T cell receptor beta chains below, sequenced in a study of early T cells in non-severe SARS-CoV-2 infection. TCRdb re-analysed the 5' RACE reads in MiXCR, keeping a single row per CDR3 protein. The data show fewer than 65,000 distinct CDR3 sequences, roughly 7.6% seen once. The specimen was whole blood, collected at baseline. These receptors came from an adult who was a healthcare worker with PCR-confirmed SARS-CoV-2 infection or an uninfected control (not recorded which).

This clonotype was recorded many times. This chain joins TRBV28 and TRBJ2-4; D remains unclear. This CDR3 comprises 14 residues. Trimming stripped 1 base from V and 0 bases from J, with 4 bases between. Germline CDR1 reads MDHEN; CDR2 reads SYDVKM. In nucleotides, the CDR3 is TGTGCCAGCAGTTTATTTTTAGCCAAAAACATTCAGTACTTC. This translates into CASSLFLAKNIQYF.

At least ten counts were recorded for this clonotype. The chain carries TRBV4-1 and TRBJ1-5; no clear D. Germline V gene data show CDR1 as MGHRA and CDR2 as YSYEKL. V lost 1 base and J 6 bases, leaving 7 bases between the germline ends. CDR3 size: 13 residues. CDR3 in amino acids: CASSQVGGQPQHF. The CDR3 DNA reads TGCGCCAGCAGCCAAGTAGGAGGTCAGCCCCAGCATTTT.

This clonotype was seen at least ten times. J is TRBJ2-7 and V is TRBV2; 8 positions match TRBD2. V was pared by 0 bases and J by 2 bases, with 3 bases of the junction left unmatched. Germline CDR1 reads SNHLY; CDR2 reads FYNNEI. This CDR3 region has 15 residues. The CDR3 loop is CASSEASGGPYEQYF. The CDR3 nucleotides read TGTGCCAGCAGTGAAGCGTCGGGAGGGCCCTACGAGCAGTACTTC.

Many counts were recorded for this clonotype. The chain links TRBV7-9 to TRBJ2-3; D ambiguous. CDR3 length equals 12 residues. In germline, CDR1 is SEHNR, CDR2 FQNEAQ (reference sequence). V was clipped by 1 base and J by 4 bases, with 3 bases between them. DNA for the CDR3: TGTGCCAGCAGCTTAGTGTCAGATACGCAGTATTTT. This gives the protein CASSLVSDTQYF. Filled out from reference TRBV7-9 and TRBJ2-3, the complete variable domain reads DTGVSQNPRHKITKRGQNVTFRCDPISEHNRLYWYRQTLGQGPEFLTYFQNEAQLEKSRLLSDRFSAERPKGSFSTLEIQRTEQGDSAMYLCASSLVSDTQYFGPGTRLTVL.

The chain uses TRBV12-3 or TRBV12-4 and TRBJ1-2, with no clear D. The CDR3 extends over 14 amino acids. Trimming shortened V by 2 bases and J by 4 bases, and 11 bases separated the two germline ends. CDR3 DNA: TGTGCCAGCAGTTTAAAGGCTGGCCCCTATGGCTACACCTTC. Its protein product is CASSLKAGPYGYTF.

Many counts were recorded for this clonotype. The chain recombines TRBV20-1 with TRBJ1-4; no clear D gene. Per germline, CDR1 DFQATT and CDR2 SNEGSKA (reference sequence). The germline V and J ends were trimmed by 0 bases and 8 bases, with 13 bases remaining between them. The CDR3 runs 14 residues. The CDR3 DNA reads TGCAGTGCTAGAGATCCCGGGAAGGAAGAAAAACTGTTTTTT. Protein: CSARDPGKEEKLFF.

This clonotype was found a few times. This chain joins TRBV9 and TRBJ2-3; D is undetermined. The CDR3 extends over 17 amino acids. Germline values: CDR1 SGDLS, CDR2 YYNGEE. V was trimmed by 0 bases and J by 0 bases, leaving 14 bases between them. The CDR3 protein is CASSVAPSPPSTDTQYF. The DNA of the CDR3 is TGTGCCAGCAGCGTAGCGCCCTCCCCACCTAGCACAGATACGCAGTATTTT.

This clonotype was seen ten or more times. J is TRBJ2-1 and V is TRBV6-2 or TRBV6-3, with D possibly being TRBD1 or TRBD2 (5 bases each). Germline V CDR1 and CDR2: MNHEY, SVGEGT. The CDR3 is made up of 14 amino acids. V gave up 5 bases and J gave up 9 bases, with 17 bases separating them. CDR3 protein: CASSKGRRAGEQFF. In DNA form, the CDR3 reads TGTGCCAGCAGTAAGGGGAGACGGGCGGGTGAGCAGTTCTTC.

The chain uses TRBV28 and TRBJ1-3; 8 nucleotides line up with TRBD1. This CDR3 spans 14 amino acids. Germline assignment: CDR1 MDHEN and CDR2 SYDVKM. The junction had 3 bases not matched to a gene; V was cut back by 3 bases and J by 5 bases. The CDR3 nucleotides read TGTGCCAGCAGTTTCGACAGGGGTAGAAACACCATATATTTT. Its protein product is CASSFDRGRNTIYF. The variable domain in full, completed from reference TRBV28 and TRBJ1-3, reads DVKVTQSSRYLVKRTGEKVFLECVQDMDHENMFWYRQDPGLGLRLIYFSYDVKMKEKGDIPEGYSVSREKKERFSLILESASTNQTSMYLCASSFDRGRNTIYFGEGSWLTVV.

The chain carries TRBV18 and TRBJ2-1, with TRBD2 matching 7 bases. The CDR3 runs to 12 residues. J lost 9 bases, V lost 2 bases, and 1 base had no gene match. Germline assignment: CDR1 KGHSH and CDR2 LQKENI. The CDR3 nucleotides are TGTGCCAGCTCACCATCGGGAGGTGAGCAGTTCTTC. It is translated as CASSPSGGEQFF.

This clonotype was observed at least ten times. The rearrangement uses TRBV12-3 or TRBV12-4 and TRBJ1-1, with 8 bases matching TRBD1. V gave up 3 bases and J gave up 2 bases; unmatched junction bases: 8. The CDR3 loop spans 16 amino acids. As DNA, the CDR3 is TGTGCCAGCAGTTTTGGACAGGGACCCTTTAACACTGAAGCTTTCTTT. This gives the protein CASSFGQGPFNTEAFF.

This clonotype was detected ten times or more. The genes are TRBV13 and TRBJ2-7; D is possibly TRBD1 or TRBD2 (5 bases each). The CDR3 runs to 13 residues. V lost 5 bases, J lost 5 bases, and 13 bases lay in between. Germline loops: CDR1 PRHDT, CDR2 FYEKMQ (reference sequence). The CDR3 loop is CASSPEGINEQYF. CDR3 sequence (DNA): TGTGCCAGCAGCCCCGAGGGGATAAACGAGCAGTACTTC.

This clonotype counts as medium-sized. V is TRBV4-1 and J is TRBJ2-1; 10 bases align to TRBD2. With 1 base clipped from V and 3 bases from J, the junction kept 9 bases outside the gene matches. The CDR3 spans 18 residues. CDR1 is MGHRA, CDR2 YSYEKL, per germline. CDR3 loop: CASSQGGQLAGIYNEQFF. The CDR3 coding sequence is TGCGCCAGCAGCCAAGGGGGTCAACTAGCGGGAATCTACAATGAGCAGTTCTTC.

This clonotype was counted many times. The chain is built from TRBV5-1 and TRBJ2-3; a possible D gene is TRBD2 (6 bases). The CDR3 has 17 residues. The V and J ends lost 4 bases and 0 bases respectively, with 18 bases between them. The germline gives CDR1 SGHRS, CDR2 YFSETQ. CDR3 amino acids: CASSDTTGLQSTDTQYF. The CDR3 bases are TGCGCCAGCAGCGATACGACGGGACTCCAAAGCACAGATACGCAGTATTTT.

V gene TRBV27 combines with J gene TRBJ1-4; the D is unclear. The length of the CDR3 is 14 residues. The V end lost 6 bases, the J end lost 5 bases, and 13 bases lay between the germline ends. CDR1 is MNHEY, CDR2 SMNVEV, per germline (reference sequence). CDR3 nucleotides: TGTGCCAGCAGAACCGGGTCCCTAAATGAAAAACTGTTTTTT. It translates to CASRTGSLNEKLFF.

Ten or more counts support this clonotype. V and J are TRBV7-2 and TRBJ2-7; D possibly corresponds to TRBD2 (5 bases). The CDR3 runs to 13 residues. Trimming shortened V by 4 bases and J by 2 bases, and 9 bases separated the two germline ends. Germline V gene sequence: CDR1 SGHTA, CDR2 FQGNSA. The CDR3 protein is CASSSADTYEQYF. The DNA for the CDR3 is TGTGCCAGCAGCTCAGCGGATACCTACGAGCAGTACTTC. The full variable domain, in which reference TRBV7-2 and TRBJ2-7 provide the parts outside the CDR3, is GAGVSQSPSNKVTEKGKDVELRCDPISGHTALYWYRQSLGQGLEFLIYFQGNSAPDKSGLPSDRFSAERTGGSVSTLTIQRTQQEDSAVYLCASSSADTYEQYFGPGTRLTVT.